This is a list of T cell receptor beta chains from one sample in a study of blood T cell repertoires in COVID-19. The protocol was immunoSEQ multiplex PCR, while the TCRdb copy is restricted to in-frame clones and leaves out a portion. The sample has more than 200,000 clones; under 90% are singletons. The material sequenced was peripheral blood. The receptors stem from a man aged 50 to 60 with COVID-19, enrolled during active disease. Each CDR3 is given with its conserved first and last residue. Fields, in order: V gene, clone size, J gene, CDR3 length, D gene, CDR3 DNA, CDR3 protein. A D gene is named only where the DNA matches it firmly. The listing skips clone size in some rows; elsewhere it reads once, few, many or a size class.

>TRBV7-9|-|TRBJ2-7|13|TRBD1
TGTGCCAGCAGCCGACAGGGGACCTACGAGCAGTACTTC
CASSRQGTYEQYF
>TRBV19|-|TRBJ1-1|13|-
TGTGCCAGTACCAGGACAGAACACACTGAAGCTTTCTTT
CASTRTEHTEAFF
>TRBV28|-|TRBJ2-7|15|-
TGTGCCAGCACCAGGCAGGGGGGATATATCGGGGAGCAGTACTTC
CASTRQGGYIGEQYF
>TRBV28|few|TRBJ1-5|16|TRBD1
TGTGCCAGCAGTTCGACGGGGACAGGCCATCATCAGCCCCAGCATTTT
CASSSTGTGHHQPQHF
>TRBV27|-|TRBJ1-1|16|-
TGTGCCAGCAGTTTAATTCCCCGGACAGTGAACACTGAAGCTTTCTTT
CASSLIPRTVNTEAFF
>TRBV9|-|TRBJ1-6|14|-
TGTGCCAGCAGCGTAACAGCTTATAATTCACCCCTCCACTTT
CASSVTAYNSPLHF
>TRBV5-4|-|TRBJ1-6|15|TRBD1
TGTGCCAGCAGCCCCTGGACAGGGGGAAATTCACCCCTCCACTTT
CASSPWTGGNSPLHF
>TRBV27|-|TRBJ2-2|18|TRBD2
TGTGCCAGCAGCCAAGGACTAGCGGGATTCATGGACACCGGGGAGCTGTTTTTT
CASSQGLAGFMDTGELFF
>TRBV28|once|TRBJ2-1|15|-
TGTGCCAGCAGTTTAATCCCGGACTTGCTCAATGAGCAGTTCTTC
CASSLIPDLLNEQFF
>TRBV19|-|TRBJ2-1|17|TRBD2
TGTGCCAGTAGTGCCACCTCCGGGGGGGCCAGAACGTATGAGCAGTTCTTC
CASSATSGGARTYEQFF
>TRBV5-5|few|TRBJ2-3|18|TRBD2
TGTGCCAGCAACTCGCTGTGGGGCAAGCGGGGGGGTACAGATACGCAGTATTTT
CASNSLWGKRGGTDTQYF
>TRBV29-1|-|TRBJ1-3|13|-
TGCAGCGTTGGCCAGGCCTCTGGAAACACCATATATTTT
CSVGQASGNTIYF
>TRBV6-4|-|TRBJ2-2|13|-
TGTGCCAGCAGTCTACAGAGCACCGGGGAGCTGTTTTTT
CASSLQSTGELFF
>TRBV29-1|-|TRBJ2-2|14|TRBD1
TGCAGCGTGGGACGACAGGGTAACACCGGGGAGCTGTTTTTT
CSVGRQGNTGELFF
>TRBV29-1|-|TRBJ1-1|15|TRBD1
TGCAGCGTTGAAGCCCACGGACAGGGGTACACTGAAGCTTTCTTT
CSVEAHGQGYTEAFF
>TRBV5-4|-|TRBJ1-2|15|-
TGTGCCAGCAGCTTGTATGGAGGATCGGGGTATGGCTACACCTTC
CASSLYGGSGYGYTF
>TRBV5-1|-|TRBJ2-5|15|TRBD2
TGCGCCAGCAGGTGGAGCGGGAGTGTGGTAGAGACCCAGTACTTC
CASRWSGSVVETQYF
>TRBV7-3|once|TRBJ2-1|15|TRBD1
TGTGCCAGCAGCATTACCCGGGACAGGGGTAATGAGCAGTTCTTC
CASSITRDRGNEQFF
>TRBV7-8|-|TRBJ2-7|14|TRBD2
TGTGCCAGCAGCCCCGGGGGGGTATCCTACGAGCAGTACTTC
CASSPGGVSYEQYF
>TRBV5-8|-|TRBJ1-5|14|-
TGTGCCAGCAGCTTGTCCCCAAGCAATCAGCCCCAGCATTTT
CASSLSPSNQPQHF